These 6 T cell receptor beta chains share one sample of origin, sequenced in a study of vaccination effects on CD4 cells after COVID-19. Assay: immunoSEQ multiplex PCR; the TCRdb copy retains only in-frame clones and omits some. This sample has around 15,000 clones, with 76% found just once. These receptors have no identified antigens. Expansion with viral peptide pools was applied to antigen-specific CD4+ T cells by the ViraFEST assay prior to sequencing. Cells that had been cultured for 10 days were the source of isolated CD4+ T cells. This person caught SARS-CoV-2 sometime from March to December 2020, and PCR testing confirmed the infection. Each participant received a vaccine that was either BNT162b2 or mRNA-1273, given as two doses. The sample here was CD4+ T cells from PBMCs cultured with SARS-CoV-2 spike peptides, taken after COVID-19 vaccination. These TCRs come from a human donor who had a prior SARS-CoV-2 infection.

The sample holds one count of this clone. V and J are TRBV24-1 and TRBJ2-5; 11 nucleotides line up with TRBD1. Trimming at V came to 1 base and at J to 4 bases, leaving 4 bases not matched to a gene. The CDR3 spans 16 residues. Germline V gene data show CDR1 as KGHDR and CDR2 as SFDVKD. This CDR3 reads CATSDFGTGGGETQYF. DNA for the CDR3: TGTGCCACCAGTGATTTTGGGACAGGGGGTGGAGAGACCCAGTACTTC.

This clone has only a few counts. The genes are TRBV5-4 and TRBJ2-1, with 10 bases lining up with TRBD2. Germline CDR1 SGHNT, CDR2 YYREEE (reference sequence). There are 16 residues in the CDR3. With 4 bases clipped from V and 8 bases from J, the junction kept 12 bases outside the gene matches. CDR3 coding DNA: TGTGCCAGCAGCACCGGACTAGCGGCCCGGGACTATGAGCAGTTCTTC. Amino acid sequence: CASSTGLAARDYEQFF. Combining the CDR3 with reference TRBV5-4 and TRBJ2-1 gives the whole variable domain ETGVTQSPTHLIKTRGQQVTLRCSSQSGHNTVSWYQQALGQGPQFIFQYYREEENGRGNFPPRFSGLQFPNYSSELNVNALELDDSALYLCASSTGLAARDYEQFFGPGTRLTVL.

The chain combines TRBV5-1 with TRBJ1-4; perhaps TRBD1 as D (5 bases). The CDR3 spans 18 residues. V was shortened by 0 bases and J by 1 base, with 16 bases between the two germline ends. CDR1 is SGHRS and CDR2 is YFSETQ in the germline V gene. CDR3 loop: CASSLVFSSGGTNEKLFF. DNA of the CDR3: TGCGCCAGCAGCTTGGTTTTCTCATCCGGGGGAACTAATGAAAAACTGTTTTTT.

A note on this clone: Germline is not matched at one junction end, which may reflect a read error. V usage is TRBV6-5 and J usage is TRBJ2-5, with a tentative D call TRBD2 (5 bases). Germline V gives CDR1 MNHEY, CDR2 SVGAGI. The CDR3 contains 12 residues. CDR3 DNA sequence: TGCTTAGTGCGAGCGGCCCAAGAGACCCAGTACTTC. It codes for CLVRAAQETQYF.

This clone was recorded once. The chain is built from TRBV10-3 and TRBJ2-7, with TRBD2 identical over 8 bases. The CDR3 is 13 residues long. Germline loops: CDR1 ENHRY, CDR2 SYGVKD. With 1 base clipped from V and 5 bases from J, the junction kept 1 base outside the gene matches. This chain's CDR3 is CAISEYSGDEQYF. The CDR3 DNA follows: TGTGCCATCAGTGAGTATAGCGGGGACGAGCAGTACTTC.

This chain connects TRBV3-1 (or the pseudogene TRBV3-2) to TRBJ2-3; 14 positions agree with TRBD2. Losses at the gene ends were 4 bases for V and 2 bases for J; bases not matched to a gene: 14. This CDR3 is built from 20 residues. Germline V gene lookup returns CDR1 LGHDT and CDR2 YNNKEL (reference sequence). The CDR3 spells CASSRVVGLAGGPPTDTQYF. CDR3 coding DNA: TGTGCCAGCAGCCGTGTCGTCGGACTAGCGGGGGGCCCCCCCACAGATACGCAGTATTTT.